One sample yielded the 18 T cell receptor beta chains listed below, sequenced in a study of beta chain features in type 1 diabetes. Findings of the study overall: Shorter TCRB CDR3s, moderately but significantly so, marked every one of the four CD4+ subsets in Type 1 diabetes patients.

The antigens these receptors bind are not known. Expressed TCRB transcripts were sequenced after all isolated RNA was converted to cDNA. Repertoires were generated with immunoSEQ multiplex PCR, while TCRdb's copy carries only in-frame clones and drops some. This sample carries some 360,000 clones, 8.5% to 10% of them seen once, and the ten largest clones take about 0.63%. Sequencing used central memory CD4+ T cells from blood. Receptor source: a man aged 30-40 years with type 1 diabetes.

This chain connects TRBV6-5 to TRBJ2-3; weak D call: TRBD2 (5 bases). The CDR3 contains 15 residues. The germline V gene encodes CDR1 MNHEY and CDR2 SVGAGI. Trimming removed 6 bases from V and 5 bases from J, with 18 bases in between. CDR3 sequence: CASRAVGYAGDTQYF. The CDR3 DNA sequence: TGTGCCAGCAGGGCTGTGGGGTATGCGGGAGATACGCAGTATTTT.

This clone was detected a few times. The chain employs TRBV28 and TRBJ2-4; a weak D match, TRBD2 (7 bases). The CDR3 has 15 amino acids. Germline values: CDR1 MDHEN, CDR2 SYDVKM. Trimming took off 10 bases at V and 0 bases at J, with 16 bases between the two ends. CDR3 amino acids: CATLSGGQAKNIQYF. The CDR3 DNA sequence: TGTGCCACCCTGTCCGGGGGGCAAGCCAAAAACATTCAGTACTTC.

J is TRBJ1-3 and V is TRBV4-3; D gene ambiguous. V shed 0 bases and J shed 11 bases, with 11 bases lying between them. The CDR3 is 13 amino acids. CDR1 LGHNA and CDR2 YSLEER come from the germline V gene. The CDR3 region is CASSQDLHYAIYF. The CDR3 DNA follows: TGCGCCAGCAGCCAAGATCTACATTACGCCATATATTTT.

The chain is built from TRBV5-1 and TRBJ2-5, with TRBD1 identical over 9 bases. The CDR3 extends over 16 amino acids. Germline loops: CDR1 SGHRS, CDR2 YFSETQ. The V and J ends lost 2 bases and 5 bases, in that order; junction bases with no gene match: 10. The CDR3 bases are TGCGCCAGCAGCTTCGGCTCGGGACAGGGAGAGGAGACCCAGTACTTC. Its translation is CASSFGSGQGEETQYF. The whole variable domain, filled in from reference TRBV5-1 and TRBJ2-5, reads KAGVTQTPRYLIKTRGQQVTLSCSPISGHRSVSWYQQTPGQGLQFLFEYFSETQRNKGNFPGRFSGRQFSNSRSEMNVSTLELGDSALYLCASSFGSGQGEETQYFGPGTRLLVL.

The chain links TRBV9 to TRBJ2-1; D ambiguous. Germline CDR1 SGDLS, CDR2 YYNGEE. Trimming removed 0 bases at V and 4 bases at J, with 5 bases between. This CDR3 region has 13 residues. CDR3 coding DNA: TGTGCCAGCAGCGTAGCCAGGTACAATGAGCAGTTCTTC. Translating gives CASSVARYNEQFF.

In its sample, this clone was seen a few times. The gene calls are TRBV4-2 and TRBJ2-7; 9 bases agree with TRBD2. The CDR3 consists of 15 residues. V was clipped by 0 bases and J by 5 bases; unmatched bases: 5. CDR1 and CDR2 from the germline V gene are LGHNA and YNFKEQ. The CDR3 loop is CASSQDSGSSNEQYF. As DNA, the CDR3 is TGTGCCAGCAGCCAAGATAGCGGGAGTTCAAACGAGCAGTACTTC.

Details on this clone: A read error may produce the germline difference seen at one junction end. Different DNA sequences within this sample yield the same CDR3. The chain has TRBV7-2 and TRBJ1-2; TRBD1 matches at 7 bases. This CDR3 spans 15 amino acids. Per the germline V gene, CDR1 is SGHTA and CDR2 is FQGNSA. The CDR3 nucleotides read TGCGCCAGCAGCCAATTCACAGGGGAAGGGTATGGCTACACCTTC. Its translation is CASSQFTGEGYGYTF.

There are a few counts of this clone. The rearrangement joins TRBV7-3 to TRBJ2-2, with a possible D match to TRBD1 (6 bases). Germline assignment: CDR1 SGHTA and CDR2 FQGTGA. The CDR3 contains 15 residues. V shed 6 bases and J shed 0 bases, with 11 bases lying between them. The CDR3 coding sequence is TGTGCCAGCAGTAGGGACACCACGAACACCGGGGAGCTGTTTTTT. Its protein is CASSRDTTNTGELFF.

The chain has TRBV6-5 and TRBJ1-2; D uncertain. CDR1 is MNHEY and CDR2 is SVGAGI in the germline V gene. This CDR3 has 13 amino acids. Trimming cost V 4 bases and J 4 bases, with 10 bases left between them. CDR3 in DNA: TGTGCCAGCAGTTTGGACGGTGTCTATGGCTACACCTTC. Translation: CASSLDGVYGYTF.

The V call is TRBV6-5, the J call TRBJ2-1; 7 bases map to TRBD1. The CDR3 extends over 15 amino acids. Germline CDR1 and CDR2: MNHEY and SVGAGI. The V and J ends lost 2 bases and 0 bases, in that order; junction bases with no gene match: 1. The CDR3 spells CASSYRGPSYNEQFF. CDR3 coding DNA: TGTGCCAGCAGTTACAGGGGGCCCTCCTACAATGAGCAGTTCTTC.

The chain uses TRBV30 and TRBJ1-2; D gene uncertain. The CDR3 is 13 residues long. CDR1 is GTSNPN and CDR2 is SVGIG in the germline V gene (reference sequence). Trimming left V 6 bases short and J 4 bases short, with 15 bases between. In DNA form, the CDR3 reads TGTGCCTGCGGCCCCTCAGAGGGCTATGGCTACACCTTC. It is translated as CACGPSEGYGYTF.

This clone was detected only a few times. V and J are TRBV30 and TRBJ2-1; D might be TRBD1 or TRBD2, each matching 6 bases. This CDR3 has 11 residues. Germline V CDR1 and CDR2: GTSNPN, SVGIG (reference sequence). V lost 4 bases and J 15 bases, leaving 16 bases between the germline ends. CDR3 DNA: TGTGCCTGGACCAGGGGTAGCGGACTGTTCTTC. It translates to CAWTRGSGLFF.

This clone was detected ten times or more. The chain uses TRBV14 and TRBJ2-4; no clear D gene. From germline, CDR1 is SGHDN and CDR2 FVKESK. This CDR3 region has 12 residues. Trimming left V 4 bases short and J 11 bases short, with 12 bases between. The CDR3 nucleotides are TGTGCCAGCAGCCTATTAAACGATCTTCAGTACTTC. The encoded protein is CASSLLNDLQYF.

V usage is TRBV5-4 and J usage is TRBJ2-1; perhaps TRBD2 as D (6 bases). V was shortened by 3 bases and J by 0 bases, with 13 bases between the two germline ends. CDR3 length: 16 residues. Per the germline V gene, CDR1 is SGHNT and CDR2 is YYREEE (reference sequence). CDR3 loop: CASSSRLTSSYNEQFF. CDR3 nucleotide sequence: TGTGCCAGCAGCTCGCGACTGACTAGCTCCTACAATGAGCAGTTCTTC.

CDR3 region: CASSFPREGAREQYF. In DNA form, the CDR3 reads TGTGCCAGCAGCTTTCCTAGGGAGGGGGCGAGGGAGCAGTACTTC. The V gene is TRBV7-2, the J gene TRBJ2-5; D might be TRBD1 or TRBD2, each matching 7 bases. V lost 3 bases, J lost 11 bases, and 22 bases lay in between. CDR1 is SGHTA, CDR2 FQGNSA, per germline. This CDR3 contains 15 residues.

This clone appeared a few times. The chain uses TRBV5-6 and TRBJ1-3; D call uncertain. Germline V gene lookup returns CDR1 SGHDT and CDR2 YYEEEE. The CDR3 spans 15 residues. Between the trimmed V and J ends, which lost 4 bases and 0 bases, there was a span of 11 bases. The CDR3 coding sequence is TGTGCCAGCAGCCCCGGTGGGCCCTCTGGAAACACCATATATTTT. Translated: CASSPGGPSGNTIYF.

This clone was observed many times. The chain uses TRBV28 and TRBJ2-7; D is uncertain. This CDR3 is built from 15 residues. Germline V gene lookup returns CDR1 MDHEN and CDR2 SYDVKM. With 2 bases removed from V and 0 bases from J, the gap between germline ends came to 11 bases. The CDR3 spells CASSLSTLSSYEQYF. Written as DNA, the CDR3 is TGTGCCAGCAGTTTAAGTACATTAAGCTCCTACGAGCAGTACTTC.

This clone was picked up many times. The rearrangement links TRBV7-9 to TRBJ2-1; D may be TRBD1 or TRBD2 (5 bases each). The CDR3 runs to 14 residues. Deletions cut 4 bases from V and 1 base from J, with 8 bases between. In germline, CDR1 is SEHNR, CDR2 FQNEAQ (reference sequence). CDR3 sequence reads: CASSSGPSYNEQFF. CDR3 nucleotide sequence: TGTGCCAGCAGCTCGGGACCGTCCTACAATGAGCAGTTCTTC.